The entry below describes one TCR beta chain. This clone was seen once. The antigen it binds to is not known. Base qualities are not at hand, and no much larger clone is one base apart. This sample was included in a study of blood T cell repertoires in COVID-19 (TCRdb year 2020). Background for the entire study: Samples from collaborators originated in the United States, Italy and Spain and spanned both the acute and convalescent phases of COVID-19. The material from the prospective study consisted of cDNA or gDNA derived from T cells, B-cell-depleted T cells, or PBMCs. The dataset comprised deeply sampled blood TCRbeta repertoires from subjects exposed to, actively infected with, or recovered from COVID-19. The repertoires were released in a freely available public database intended as a resource for research on the immune response to SARS-CoV-2. The samples were drawn from the first 160 participants of the ongoing ImmuneRACE study and from over 950 subjects provided by 6 global collaborators. Nearly every sample came with metadata listing a de-identified subject ID, COVID-19 status, age in years and sex. Where available, HLA class I and class II types were taken from metadata supplied by the sample provider and were not determined by assay-based typing.

TCRbeta CDR3 regions were amplified from genomic DNA using the immunoSEQ Assay, a bias-controlled multiplex PCR. As for the authors' bioinformatics: The number of nucleated cells in each sample was estimated from the amplification of reference gene primers within the assay. To quantify the absolute abundance of each unique TCRbeta CDR3 rearrangement, sequence reads were collapsed and filtered. For each sample, productive Simpson clonality was calculated by taking the square root of Simpson's diversity index across productive rearrangements. The source is immuneACCESS, and TCRdb retained only in-frame sequences with V and J called. Part of the clones is not carried over; for the studies checked, unresolved V genes explain less than half of this, and the remainder is unexplained. V, J and clone size are those of that table, while D and trimming were read from the DNA. Within this sample are some 100,000 clones, with roughly 80% of them counted one time only. Less than 7.5% of the sample belongs to the ten largest clones.

What the research found in general, with its limitations: How much clinical and demographic metadata was included differed by source and by participant, and the metadata was provided uncurated.

CDR1 and CDR2, looked up from the germline V gene, are SGHTA and FQGTGA. From the cysteine up to the phenylalanine, the CDR3 has a length of 13 residues. The DNA shown is the 39-base CDR3, in frame from base 1. The junction carries 6 bases between V and J, which are trimmed by 3 bases and 1 base respectively. Collaborating institutions collected whole blood in K2EDTA tubes following their own protocols. For TCRbeta analysis, collaborator samples were shipped as frozen whole blood, as isolated PBMCs, or as DNA extracted from either sample type. Sequenced sample: peripheral blood. This TCR was recovered from a man aged 65 to 79 with acute or convalescent COVID-19. The rearranged chain carries TRBV7-3 and TRBJ2-5; there is no confident call for the D gene. The bases read TGTGCCAGCAGCTTCAGGCCCCAAGAGACCCAGTACTTC. Protein translation: CASSFRPQETQYF.